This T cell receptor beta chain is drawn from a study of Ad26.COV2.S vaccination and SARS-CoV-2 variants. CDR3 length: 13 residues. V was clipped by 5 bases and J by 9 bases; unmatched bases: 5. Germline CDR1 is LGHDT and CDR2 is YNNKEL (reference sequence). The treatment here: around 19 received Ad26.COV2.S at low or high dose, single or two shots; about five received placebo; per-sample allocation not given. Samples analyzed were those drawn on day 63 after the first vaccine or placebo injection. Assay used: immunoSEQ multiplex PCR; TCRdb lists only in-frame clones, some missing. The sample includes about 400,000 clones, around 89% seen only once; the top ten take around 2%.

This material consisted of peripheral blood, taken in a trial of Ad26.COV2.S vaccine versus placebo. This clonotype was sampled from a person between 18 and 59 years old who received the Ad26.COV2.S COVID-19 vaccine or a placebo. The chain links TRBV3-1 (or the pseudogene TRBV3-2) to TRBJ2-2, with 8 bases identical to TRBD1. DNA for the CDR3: TGTGCCAGCAGCGAAAGGACAGGGTGGGAGCTGTTTTTT. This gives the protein CASSERTGWELFF.